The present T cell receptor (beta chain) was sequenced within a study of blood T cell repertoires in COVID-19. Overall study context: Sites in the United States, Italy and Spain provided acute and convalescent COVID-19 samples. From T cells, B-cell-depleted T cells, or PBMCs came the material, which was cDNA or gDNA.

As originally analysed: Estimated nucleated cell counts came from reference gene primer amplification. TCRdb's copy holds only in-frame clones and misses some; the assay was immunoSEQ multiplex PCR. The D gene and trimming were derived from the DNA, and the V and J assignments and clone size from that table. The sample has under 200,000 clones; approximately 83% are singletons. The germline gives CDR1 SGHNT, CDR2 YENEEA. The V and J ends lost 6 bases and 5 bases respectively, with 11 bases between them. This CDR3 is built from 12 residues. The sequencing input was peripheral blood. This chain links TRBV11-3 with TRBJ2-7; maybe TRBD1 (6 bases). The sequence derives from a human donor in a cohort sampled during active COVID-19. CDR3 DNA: TGTGCCAGCAGTCAGGGGTTCCACGAGCAGTACTTC. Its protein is CASSQGFHEQYF.